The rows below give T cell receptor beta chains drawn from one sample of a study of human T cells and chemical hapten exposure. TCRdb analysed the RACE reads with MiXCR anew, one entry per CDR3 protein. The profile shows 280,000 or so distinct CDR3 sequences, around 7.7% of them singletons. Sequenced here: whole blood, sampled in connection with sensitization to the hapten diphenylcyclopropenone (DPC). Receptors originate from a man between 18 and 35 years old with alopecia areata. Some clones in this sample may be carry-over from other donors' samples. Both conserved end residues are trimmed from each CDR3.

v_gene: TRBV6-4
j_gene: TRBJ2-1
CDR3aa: ASSLTVETTGEQF

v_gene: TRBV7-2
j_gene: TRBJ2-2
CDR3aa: ASSLALGPVVPGELF

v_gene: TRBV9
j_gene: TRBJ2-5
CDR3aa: ASSPHLTGTETQY

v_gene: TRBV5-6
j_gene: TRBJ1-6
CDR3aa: ASTLTGNNSPLH

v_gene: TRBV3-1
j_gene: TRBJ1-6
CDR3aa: ASSQEVGGHSPLH

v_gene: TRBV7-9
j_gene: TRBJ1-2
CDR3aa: ASSLGTKRGGPNYGYT

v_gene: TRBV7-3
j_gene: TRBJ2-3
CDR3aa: ASSSIGTDTQY

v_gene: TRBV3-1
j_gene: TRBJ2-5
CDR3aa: ASSQGQSTQY

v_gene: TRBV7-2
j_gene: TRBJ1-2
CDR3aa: ASSLMADLLRT

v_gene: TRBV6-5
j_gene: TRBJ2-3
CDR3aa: ASSPTSSGGAPDTQY

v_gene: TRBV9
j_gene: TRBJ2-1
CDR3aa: ASSVVPRTSAFNEQF

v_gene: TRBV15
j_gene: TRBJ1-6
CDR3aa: ATSSRGQAFLNSPLH

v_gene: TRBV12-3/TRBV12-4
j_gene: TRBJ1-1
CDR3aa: ASSLVRNMNTEAF

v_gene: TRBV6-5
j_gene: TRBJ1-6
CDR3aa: ASSYGGQGTSPLH

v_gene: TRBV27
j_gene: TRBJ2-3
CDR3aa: ASSLYFSRDTHTDTQY

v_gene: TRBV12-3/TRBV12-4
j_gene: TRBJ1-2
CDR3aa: ASSLPIYGYT

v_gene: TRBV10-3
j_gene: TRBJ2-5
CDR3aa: AISESSPQETQY

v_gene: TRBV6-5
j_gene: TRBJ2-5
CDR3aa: ASSLIRDRQGKTQY

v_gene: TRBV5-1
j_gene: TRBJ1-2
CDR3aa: ASSLVGGNYGYT

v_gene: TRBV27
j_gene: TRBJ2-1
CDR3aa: ASSLPQLNEQF

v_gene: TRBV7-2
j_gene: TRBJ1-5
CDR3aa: ASSPVRSNQPQH

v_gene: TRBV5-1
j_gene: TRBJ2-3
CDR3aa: ASSLGASGREDTQY

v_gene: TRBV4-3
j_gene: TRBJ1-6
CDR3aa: ASSQGTLNNSPLH

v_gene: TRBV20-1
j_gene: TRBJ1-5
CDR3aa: SASPLGSNSNQPQH

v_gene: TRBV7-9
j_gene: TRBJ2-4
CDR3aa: ASSISGLAKNIQY

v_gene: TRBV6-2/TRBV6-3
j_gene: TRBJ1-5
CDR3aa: ASSYDRDRPWEPQH

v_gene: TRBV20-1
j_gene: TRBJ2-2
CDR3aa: SARVSQGDTGELF

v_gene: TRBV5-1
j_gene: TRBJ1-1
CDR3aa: ASSLLETTF

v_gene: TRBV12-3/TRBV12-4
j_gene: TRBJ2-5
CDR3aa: ASSLPAAKETQY

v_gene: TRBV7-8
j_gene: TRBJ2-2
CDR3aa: ASSLEQGALAGELF

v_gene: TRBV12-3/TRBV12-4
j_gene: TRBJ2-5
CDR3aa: ASRGNGAGGFGTQY

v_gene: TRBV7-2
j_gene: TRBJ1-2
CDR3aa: ASSLGGHGANYGYT

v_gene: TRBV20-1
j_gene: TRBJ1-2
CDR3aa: SARDIHGYT

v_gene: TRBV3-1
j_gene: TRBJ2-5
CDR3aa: ASSQDFQLAGEQETQY

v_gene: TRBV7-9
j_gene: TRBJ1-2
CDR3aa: ASSLMGREWNDGYT

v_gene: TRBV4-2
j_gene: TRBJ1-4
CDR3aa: ASSQATGEKLF

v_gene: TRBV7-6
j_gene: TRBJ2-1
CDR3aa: ASSLASGAYNEQF

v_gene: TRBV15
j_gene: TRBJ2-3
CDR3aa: ATTRTSGVTDTQY

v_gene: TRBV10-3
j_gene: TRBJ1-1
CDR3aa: AIRGRDSLDTEAF

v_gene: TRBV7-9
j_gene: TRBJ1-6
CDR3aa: ASSVDTVNSPLH

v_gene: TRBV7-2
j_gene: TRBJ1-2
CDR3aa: ASSSRRGGADPGYT

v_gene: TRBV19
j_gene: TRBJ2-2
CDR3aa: ASTLGRGRDTGELF

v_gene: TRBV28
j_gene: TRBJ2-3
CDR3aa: ASSPRAESTDTQY

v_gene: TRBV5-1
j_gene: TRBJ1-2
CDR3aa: ASSFVQGYGYT

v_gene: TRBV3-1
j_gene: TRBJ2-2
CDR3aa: ASSLAYRGTGELF

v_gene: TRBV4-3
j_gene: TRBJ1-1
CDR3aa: ASSQGTGDKVNTEAF

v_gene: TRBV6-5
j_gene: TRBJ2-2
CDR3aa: ASSRPSGRTGELF

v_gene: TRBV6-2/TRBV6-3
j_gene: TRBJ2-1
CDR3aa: ASSFRLAGGNEQF